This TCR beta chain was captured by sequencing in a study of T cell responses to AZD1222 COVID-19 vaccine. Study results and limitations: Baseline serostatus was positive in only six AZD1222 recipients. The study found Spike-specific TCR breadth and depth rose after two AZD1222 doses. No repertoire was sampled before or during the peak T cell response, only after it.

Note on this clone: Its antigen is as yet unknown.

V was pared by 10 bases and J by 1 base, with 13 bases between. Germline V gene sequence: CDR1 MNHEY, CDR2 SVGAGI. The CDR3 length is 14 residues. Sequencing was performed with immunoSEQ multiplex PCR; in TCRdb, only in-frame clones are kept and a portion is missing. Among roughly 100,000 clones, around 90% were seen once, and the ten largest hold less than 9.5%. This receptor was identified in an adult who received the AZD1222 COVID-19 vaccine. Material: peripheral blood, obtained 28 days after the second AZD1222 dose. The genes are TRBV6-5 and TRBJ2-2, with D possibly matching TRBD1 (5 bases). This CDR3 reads CATQGVLNTGELFF. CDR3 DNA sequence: TGTGCCACCCAAGGGGTGCTGAACACCGGGGAGCTGTTTTTT.